This T cell receptor beta chain was recovered during a study of beta chain features in type 1 diabetes (dated by TCRdb to 2017 to 2018). With regard to the full study: Mean age, gender distribution, total cell number and subset yield were not different between patients and healthy donors. A total of roughly 100 million sorted cells were examined across all samples, and the number of cells per subset was strongly correlated with RNA yield. The study compared the TCRB repertoires of sorted circulating CD4+ T cell subsets in recently diagnosed type 1 diabetes patients with those in matched healthy donors. Naive and central memory subsets were obtained from all 30 or so donors, but regulatory and stem cell-like memory subsets were isolated from only 8 patients and roughly eight healthy donors.

Comments on this clone: It lacks a known antigen. There are no base qualities to consult, and no much larger clone falls within one base.

The trim is 5 bases for V and 0 bases for J, with a gap of 10 bases between the germline ends. Taken from the germline V gene, the CDR1 and CDR2 loops are SNHLY and FYNNEI. Counted from cysteine to phenylalanine, this CDR3 has 14 amino acids. This entry keeps only the CDR3 DNA: 42 bases, framed from base 1. Study-wide conclusions, independent of this receptor: Shorter templates might be favored by PCR, yet because patient and control samples were amplified and corrected together, any such skew would affect both groups equally. Type 1 diabetes patients showed a moderate but significant shortening of TCRB CDR3 length in all four CD4+ subsets. Naive, central memory and regulatory TCRB repertoires appeared to be more alike among patients than among healthy donors. Because small numbers of individuals were included in the HLA sub-analyses, any influence of HLA type on TCRB rearrangement was left unresolved. At VDJ recombination sites, type 1 diabetes patients had fewer insertions and more deleted nucleotides, which implies abnormalities in thymic rearrangement. Because cDNA was sequenced instead of genomic DNA, activated cells with high expression could be over-represented, although the groups did not differ in activation or CD3 levels.

Each donor gave one peripheral blood draw, roughly 120 mL on average, collected into heparinised tubes. A BD FACSAria II was used to sort naive, central memory, regulatory and stem cell-like memory CD4+ T cells with a panel that included CD45RO, CCR7, CD25, CD127, CD95 and CD27. Purity was above 95% for every sorted population. PBMCs were isolated immediately by Lymphoprep density gradient centrifugation and stained directly without culture. So that batch effects would be minimized, each experiment stained and sorted samples in pairs, pairing one healthy donor with one patient. The entire amount of isolated RNA was reverse transcribed using the High Capacity cDNA Reverse Transcription Kit, so the sequenced TCRB transcripts were expressed ones. Deep immunoSEQ sequencing was applied to naive, central memory and regulatory T cell samples, giving an average of roughly 3.5 million total reads per sample. Sorted cells were lysed in RLT buffer and RNA was extracted with DNase-treated RNeasy Micro or Mini kits, depending on cell number. Each cell subset was processed on its own to prevent cross-contamination, while patient and healthy donor samples were processed together. TCRB sequences were amplified from cDNA with the immunoSEQ multiplex PCR, producing 87-bp fragments spanning the CDR3 region. The amplicons were sequenced using the Illumina HiSeq platform. The study's processing was this. Synthetic template baselines were used to correct PCR bias computationally, reads within Hamming distance 2 were collapsed, and singletons that could not be merged were discarded. Reads were aligned against IMGT to assign V, D and J genes, CDR3 length and insertions or deletions at six rearrangement sites. Within each subset, clonotype counts were normalized to sorted cell number, and only after that were true diversity and Gini coefficients computed with the tcR R package. The overlap coefficient, calculated on TCRB nucleotide sequences, was used to measure repertoire sharing. Out-of-frame TCRB sequences from naive cells were analyzed to stand in for the pre-selection repertoire. In its TCRdb copy, this immuneACCESS table keeps in-frame sequences only and misses some clones. Where compared with another copy, unresolved V genes explain less than half of these, and the others have no known cause. V and J calls and clone size are given by that table; D and trimming were obtained from the DNA. The sample table holds under 950,000 clones, of which roughly 15% were seen once. The top ten hold 0.023% of the sample.

The sequence was collected from a woman aged 18-29 years in good health. The sequence joins TRBV2 to TRBJ1-1, with no confident D gene call. The specimen sequenced was naive CD4+ T cells from blood. The cell subset or site label on this specimen signifies: true naive CD4+ T cells. The CDR3 here reads CASSMIGMNTEAFF. The nucleotide sequence reads as follows: TGTGCCAGCAGTATGATCGGGATGAACACTGAAGCTTTCTTT.